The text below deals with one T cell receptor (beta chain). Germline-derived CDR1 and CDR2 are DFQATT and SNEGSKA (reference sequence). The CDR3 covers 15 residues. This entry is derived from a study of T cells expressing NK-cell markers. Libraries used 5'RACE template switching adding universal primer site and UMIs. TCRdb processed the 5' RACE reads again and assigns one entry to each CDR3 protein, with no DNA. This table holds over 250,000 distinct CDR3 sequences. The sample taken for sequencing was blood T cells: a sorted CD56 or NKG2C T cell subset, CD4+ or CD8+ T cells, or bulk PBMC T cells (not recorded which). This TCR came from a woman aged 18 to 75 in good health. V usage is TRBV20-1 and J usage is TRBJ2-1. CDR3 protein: CSASRQGGSYNEQFF.